The 11 T cell receptor beta chains below come from one sample, sequenced in a study of CD8 T cells in Susac syndrome. The RNA input was roughly 0.45 to 1 ug, and it was reverse transcribed with random hexamers. MiXCR, applied by TCRdb to the immunoSEQ multiplex PCR reads, yields one record per CDR3 protein. The sample shows 180,000 or so distinct CDR3 sequences, around 95% of them seen only once. Sequencing used CD4+ T cells from PBMCs. The receptors originated from a human donor in good health.

The genes are TRBV5-1 and TRBJ2-1, with TRBD2 matching over 10 bases. Germline assignment: CDR1 SGHRS and CDR2 YFSETQ. V trimming: 4 bases; J trimming: 6 bases; junction bases outside the gene matches: 10. This CDR3 is 16 amino acids long. Written as DNA, the CDR3 is TGCGCCAGCAGCCGAGCTAGCGGGGGAAATGGCAATGAGCAGTTCTTC. Translating gives CASSRASGGNGNEQFF.

This sequence joins TRBV6-2 or TRBV6-3 and TRBJ2-6, with no clear D. From germline, CDR1 is MNHEY and CDR2 SVGEGT. The CDR3 contains 16 residues. V lost 6 bases, J lost 0 bases, and 12 bases lay in between. CDR3 nucleotide sequence: TGTGCCAGCAGCCCTAGAAAGAACTCTGGGGCCAACGTCCTGACTTTC. Amino acids: CASSPRKNSGANVLTF.

The chain links TRBV3-1 to TRBJ2-7; D not certain. This CDR3 is 13 amino acids long. V lost 3 bases and J 6 bases, leaving 12 bases between the germline ends. CDR1 LGHDT and CDR2 YNNKEL come from the germline V gene (reference sequence). CDR3: CASSQMPSAEQYF. The CDR3 bases are TGTGCCAGCAGCCAGATGCCCTCGGCCGAGCAGTACTTC.

This clonotype showed up just a few times. The chain employs TRBV5-4 and TRBJ1-1; a weak D match, TRBD1 (5 bases). The germline V gene encodes CDR1 SGHNT and CDR2 YYREEE (reference sequence). V shed 2 bases and J shed 1 base, with 6 bases lying between them. This CDR3 is built from 13 residues. The CDR3: CASSFTGNTEAFF. In nucleotides, the CDR3 is TGTGCCAGCAGCTTTACAGGGAACACTGAAGCTTTCTTT.

The rearrangement links TRBV29-1 to TRBJ2-7; perhaps TRBD1 as D (6 bases). Trimming took off 7 bases at V and 0 bases at J, with 16 bases between the two ends. This CDR3 spans 14 amino acids. Germline CDR1 reads SQVTM; CDR2 reads ANQGSEA. CDR3: CSARSGQTSYEQYF. CDR3 coding DNA: TGCAGCGCCCGGTCAGGACAGACCTCCTACGAGCAGTACTTC.

V usage is TRBV7-9 and J usage is TRBJ1-6, with D uncertain. This CDR3 contains 14 residues. The germline V gene encodes CDR1 SEHNR and CDR2 FQNEAQ (reference sequence). Between the trimmed V and J ends, which lost 5 bases and 2 bases, there was a span of 7 bases. CDR3 DNA sequence: TGTGCCAGCAGCCCGACGACCTATAATTCACCCCTCCACTTT. Translating it yields CASSPTTYNSPLHF.

This clonotype was seen just once. This chain connects TRBV29-1 to TRBJ2-5; 9 nucleotides agree with TRBD1. The trim removed 7 bases at V and 5 bases at J, leaving 11 bases unmatched. This CDR3 region has 14 residues. CDR1 and CDR2 from the germline V gene are SQVTM and ANQGSEA. The DNA of the CDR3 is TGCAGCGCACCGGGACAGGGTACCGGCGAGACCCAGTACTTC. Residues: CSAPGQGTGETQYF.

V gene TRBV12-3 or TRBV12-4 combines with J gene TRBJ1-6, with TRBD1 matching 10 bases. This CDR3 has 14 amino acids. The J segment lost 8 bases and the V segment lost 5 bases, leaving 3 bases of the junction unmatched. The CDR3 DNA sequence: TGTGCCAGCAGTCAGACAGGGGGCGATTCACCCCTCCACTTT. Protein sequence: CASSQTGGDSPLHF.

The chain combines TRBV18 with TRBJ2-7; D call uncertain. Trimming took 8 bases from V and 3 from J, leaving 11 bases between them. Germline V gene sequence: CDR1 KGHSH, CDR2 LQKENI. The length of the CDR3 is 12 residues. Here the CDR3 DNA reads TGTGCCAGCGGTGGTGGAAACTACGAGCAGTACTTC. Protein product: CASGGGNYEQYF.

This chain joins TRBV9 and TRBJ2-3; 8 bases agree with TRBD2. V dropped 2 bases and J dropped 10; count of bases not matched to a gene: 9. The CDR3 is 14 amino acids. CDR1 is SGDLS, CDR2 YYNGEE, per germline. The CDR3 nucleotides are TGTGCCAGCAGCGTCGGGGGGGCTAGTACGGCGCAGTATTTT. Translated, it gives CASSVGGASTAQYF.

The chain carries TRBV29-1 and TRBJ2-1; no firm D call. Trimming took off 0 bases at V and 6 bases at J, with 12 bases between the two ends. The germline V gene encodes CDR1 SQVTM and CDR2 ANQGSEA. The CDR3 covers 14 residues. The CDR3 loop reads CSVEDGELTNEQFF. The CDR3 DNA sequence: TGCAGCGTTGAAGATGGAGAGCTGACCAATGAGCAGTTCTTC.